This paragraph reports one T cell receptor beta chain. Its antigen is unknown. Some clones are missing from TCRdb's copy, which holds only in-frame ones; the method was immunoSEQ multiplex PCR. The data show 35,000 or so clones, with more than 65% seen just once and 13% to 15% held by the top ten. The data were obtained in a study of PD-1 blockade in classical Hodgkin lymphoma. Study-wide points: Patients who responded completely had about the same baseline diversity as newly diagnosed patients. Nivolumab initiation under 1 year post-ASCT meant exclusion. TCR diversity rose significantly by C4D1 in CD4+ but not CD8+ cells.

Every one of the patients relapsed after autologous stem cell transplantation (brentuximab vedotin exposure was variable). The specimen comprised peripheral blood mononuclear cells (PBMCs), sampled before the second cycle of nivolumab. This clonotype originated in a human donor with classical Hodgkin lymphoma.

The CDR3 DNA follows: TGTGCTAGTGGTTTGGTGCTTGGGCCCAGAAACACCGGGGAGCTGTTTTTT. It specifies CASGLVLGPRNTGELFF. The chain employs TRBV12-5 and TRBJ2-2; D is unclear. The V gene's germline CDR1 is LGHNT and CDR2 FRNRAP. The germline V and J ends were trimmed by 0 bases and 2 bases, with 13 bases remaining between them. There are 17 residues in the CDR3.